This TCR beta chain derives from a study of T cells in Graves' hyperthyroidism and ophthalmopathy. Overall study findings and caveats: Blood also carried most thyroid clonotypes expanded above 0.001.

Among the patients, aged 18 to 65, hyperthyroidism was newly diagnosed and had lasted under 2 months. The study left out patients who had uncontrolled infection, other autoimmune disease, pregnancy or lactation. Amplification of TCR beta CDR3 regions was performed using RNA transcripts as template. Carried out on the TCR CDR3, a first-round RT-PCR used the HTBI primer set. Using its own MiXCR run on the multiplex PCR reads, TCRdb lists one record per CDR3 protein. This sample has some 300,000 distinct CDR3 sequences, with approximately 13% found just once. The CDR3 is 16 amino acids. CDR1 is LGHDT and CDR2 is YNNKEL in the germline V gene (reference sequence). V was trimmed by 2 bases and J by 4 bases, leaving 18 bases between them. This clonotype has ten or more counts. The antigen remains unidentified.

This TCR was sampled from a woman aged 40-49 years with Graves' hyperthyroidism. The sample taken for sequencing was blood. The chain carries TRBV3-1 and TRBJ2-7; a possible D gene is TRBD2 (6 bases). Written as DNA, the CDR3 is TGTGCCAGCAGCCAACCCCCTCTCGGGAGATTGTACGAGCAGTACTTC. Translating gives CASSQPPLGRLYEQYF.